These 28 T cell receptor beta chains came from one sample sequenced in a study of Tregs in tolerant kidney transplant recipients. The table came from immunoSEQ multiplex PCR; TCRdb's copy has only in-frame clones and leaves some out. The sample records 100,000 to 150,000 clones, around nine tenths being singletons. The material sequenced was CD4+ T cells from blood. These receptors were taken from a human donor in good health.

This clone was detected once. The V and J genes are TRBV30 and TRBJ2-1, with 7 bases lining up with TRBD1. CDR1 and CDR2 from the germline V gene are GTSNPN and SVGIG (reference sequence). This CDR3 has 17 amino acids. After removal of 5 bases from V and 5 bases from J, the junction contained 18 bases not matched to a gene. The CDR3 reads CAWVLGQFSPSDNEQFF. The CDR3 DNA follows: TGTGCCTGGGTTTTGGGACAGTTTTCCCCTTCCGACAATGAGCAGTTCTTC.

The chain has TRBV15 and TRBJ1-1, with no clear D. The CDR3 is 15 amino acids. The germline V gene encodes CDR1 LNHNV and CDR2 YYDKDF (reference sequence). Trimming stripped 0 bases from V and 5 bases from J, with 13 bases between. CDR3 DNA sequence: TGTGCCACCAGCAGAGAAAGGCCTTGGGGTACTGAAGCTTTCTTT. This sequence encodes CATSRERPWGTEAFF.

This clone appeared a single time. The rearrangement uses TRBV19 and TRBJ1-5; TRBD1 is a possible D gene (6 bases). The CDR3 runs 16 residues. CDR1 and CDR2 (germline): LNHDA, SQIVND (reference sequence). Trimming removed 7 bases at V and 0 bases at J, with 16 bases between. The CDR3 DNA is TGTGCCAGTAACAGAGGGGGTCTTTATAGCAATCAGCCCCAGCATTTT. This sequence encodes CASNRGGLYSNQPQHF.

This clone was seen once. The chain combines TRBV4-2 with TRBJ2-1; the match to TRBD2 covers 7 bases. In germline, CDR1 is LGHNA, CDR2 YNFKEQ. The CDR3 is made up of 17 amino acids. J lost 3 bases, V lost 0 bases, and 8 bases had no gene match. CDR3 sequence reads: CASSQEFAGVGYNEQFF. Written as DNA, the CDR3 is TGTGCCAGCAGCCAAGAGTTCGCGGGGGTGGGCTACAATGAGCAGTTCTTC.

In this sample, this clone turned up once. The chain links TRBV10-2 to TRBJ2-1, with TRBD1 identical over 9 bases. Germline lookup yields CDR1 WSHSY and CDR2 SAAADI. The V and J ends lost 5 bases and 0 bases, in that order; junction bases with no gene match: 2. The CDR3 loop spans 15 amino acids. The CDR3 is CASSTQGASYNEQFF. In DNA form, the CDR3 reads TGCGCCAGCAGTACACAGGGGGCCTCCTACAATGAGCAGTTCTTC.

The chain couples TRBV5-5 to TRBJ2-2; D is uncertain. The CDR3 consists of 12 residues. Germline CDR1 and CDR2: SGHKS and YYEKEE (reference sequence). Deletions cut 2 bases from V and 9 bases from J, with 8 bases between. CDR3 loop: CASSFSSRELFF. Here the CDR3 DNA reads TGTGCCAGCAGCTTTTCTTCCAGGGAGCTGTTTTTT.

This chain links TRBV7-6 with TRBJ2-1, with 7 bases identical to TRBD2. Trimming took 5 bases from V and 4 from J; bases not matched to a gene: 8. This CDR3 comprises 15 residues. CDR1 is SGHVS, CDR2 FNYEAQ, per germline. For the CDR3, the DNA is TGTGCCAGCAGCCAGGGAGGGCCTGGGTACAATGAGCAGTTCTTC. This translates into CASSQGGPGYNEQFF.

J is TRBJ2-7 and V is TRBV7-9; 8 nucleotides match TRBD1. This CDR3 region has 16 residues. V shed 0 bases, J shed 6 bases, and the junction held 10 bases outside the gene matches. CDR1 is SEHNR and CDR2 is FQNEAQ in the germline V gene (reference sequence). The CDR3 protein is CASSLALRQGQVEQYF. CDR3 sequence (DNA): TGTGCCAGCAGCTTAGCGTTGCGACAGGGGCAAGTCGAGCAGTACTTC.

The chain carries TRBV9 and TRBJ2-3; no clear D. The germline V and J ends were trimmed by 5 bases and 1 base, with 14 bases remaining between them. The CDR3 is 15 residues long. Germline V gene sequence: CDR1 SGDLS, CDR2 YYNGEE. CDR3 nucleotide sequence: TGTGCCAGCAGTCGCGGCCTCCCCCGCACAGATACGCAGTATTTT. This translates into CASSRGLPRTDTQYF.

J is TRBJ2-3 and V is TRBV5-4; TRBD1 aligns across 8 bases. Losses at the gene ends were 2 bases for V and 1 base for J; bases not matched to a gene: 3. The germline CDR1 and CDR2 sequences are SGHNT and YYREEE (reference sequence). The CDR3 spans 15 residues. The CDR3 sequence is CASSFDRGRTDTQYF. The CDR3 DNA reads as TGTGCCAGCAGCTTTGACAGGGGTCGCACAGATACGCAGTATTTT.

The chain employs TRBV6-1 and TRBJ1-5; 7 bases fit TRBD1. V gave up 6 bases and J gave up 6 bases; unmatched junction bases: 11. From germline, CDR1 is MNHNS and CDR2 SASEGT. The CDR3 has 15 residues. The CDR3 DNA reads as TGTGCCAGCAGCGCCACAGGGGTTTCGGTTCAGCCCCAGCATTTT. It codes for CASSATGVSVQPQHF.

The chain carries TRBV5-4 and TRBJ1-6; TRBD1 aligns across 8 bases. The CDR3 contains 14 residues. V gave up 4 bases and J gave up 13 bases; unmatched junction bases: 10. CDR1 is SGHNT, CDR2 YYREEE, per germline (reference sequence). The CDR3 nucleotides are TGTGCCAGCAGCGGGTGGGACAGGTCCTTTCCCCTCCACTTT. Protein product: CASSGWDRSFPLHF. Full variable domain (rest looked up from reference TRBV5-4 and TRBJ1-6): ETGVTQSPTHLIKTRGQQVTLRCSSQSGHNTVSWYQQALGQGPQFIFQYYREEENGRGNFPPRFSGLQFPNYSSELNVNALELDDSALYLCASSGWDRSFPLHFGNGTRLTVT.

This chain connects TRBV5-1 to TRBJ2-7; D tentatively reads TRBD1 or TRBD2 (6 bases each). The germline V gene has CDR1 SGHRS and CDR2 YFSETQ. V shed 1 base and J shed 6 bases, with 11 bases lying between them. The CDR3 sequence is 13 residues long. CDR3 loop: CASSLWRGSEQYF. The CDR3 DNA sequence: TGCGCCAGCAGCTTGTGGAGGGGGAGCGAGCAGTACTTC.

The chain combines TRBV10-3 with TRBJ2-5; D unresolved. The V and J ends lost 0 bases and 5 bases respectively, with 16 bases between them. The CDR3 spans 16 residues. Germline values: CDR1 ENHRY, CDR2 SYGVKD. The CDR3 here is CAISESASRAGETQYF. Here the CDR3 DNA reads TGTGCCATCAGTGAGTCAGCCAGTCGTGCTGGGGAGACCCAGTACTTC.

The V gene is TRBV5-1, the J gene TRBJ1-5; D uncertain. The CDR3 has 15 amino acids. In germline, CDR1 is SGHRS, CDR2 YFSETQ. Trimming left V 0 bases short and J 4 bases short, with 11 bases between. Here the CDR3 DNA reads TGCGCCAGCAGCTTGGGAGGGAGAATTAATCAGCCCCAGCATTTT. This codes for CASSLGGRINQPQHF.

This clone was detected only once. The J gene is TRBJ2-3, the V gene TRBV9; the match to TRBD1 covers 7 bases. Germline V gene data show CDR1 as SGDLS and CDR2 as YYNGEE. The J segment lost 0 bases and the V segment lost 4 bases, leaving 8 bases of the junction unmatched. This CDR3 region has 16 residues. The CDR3 DNA is TGTGCCAGCAGCCCCCTTAGGGGGCCTAGCACAGATACGCAGTATTTT. Residues: CASSPLRGPSTDTQYF.

The chain is built from TRBV7-2 and TRBJ1-2; D is unclear. Germline CDR1 SGHTA, CDR2 FQGNSA. CDR3 length equals 15 residues. V lost 1 base, J lost 6 bases, and 15 bases lay in between. The CDR3 coding sequence is TGTGCCAGCAGCTTAGGAGGGTGGATTGCTGATGGCTACACCTTC. It is translated as CASSLGGWIADGYTF. Filled out from reference TRBV7-2 and TRBJ1-2, the complete variable domain reads GAGVSQSPSNKVTEKGKDVELRCDPISGHTALYWYRQSLGQGLEFLIYFQGNSAPDKSGLPSDRFSAERTGGSVSTLTIQRTQQEDSAVYLCASSLGGWIADGYTFGSGTRLTVV.

This rearrangement joins TRBV5-1 to TRBJ1-2, with 7 bases aligning to TRBD1. V was pared by 1 base and J by 6 bases, with 15 bases of the junction left unmatched. This CDR3 has 17 amino acids. CDR1 is SGHRS and CDR2 is YFSETQ in the germline V gene. CDR3 coding DNA: TGCGCCAGCAGCTTGACTCCCGGGACAGCCAAAAGGGATGGCTACACCTTC. Amino acids: CASSLTPGTAKRDGYTF.

The rearrangement joins TRBV10-2 to TRBJ2-7, with D perhaps matching TRBD1 (6 bases). Trimming took 3 bases from V and 1 from J, leaving 7 bases between them. Germline V gene lookup returns CDR1 WSHSY and CDR2 SAAADI. This CDR3 spans 13 amino acids. In DNA form, the CDR3 reads TGCGCCAGCAGTGACACAGGGTCCTACGAGCAGTACTTC. Residues: CASSDTGSYEQYF.

The rearrangement links TRBV19 to TRBJ1-4; 7 bases match TRBD1. The V and J ends lost 6 bases and 3 bases, in that order; junction bases with no gene match: 7. Germline loops: CDR1 LNHDA, CDR2 SQIVND (reference sequence). The CDR3 is 15 residues long. The CDR3 DNA is TGTGCCAGTAGGGACCGGGACAGTGCTAATGAAAAACTGTTTTTT. Residues: CASRDRDSANEKLFF. The full variable domain, with the rest looked up from reference TRBV19 and TRBJ1-4, is DGGITQSPKYLFRKEGQNVTLSCEQNLNHDAMYWYRQDPGQGLRLIYYSQIVNDFQKGDIAEGYSVSREKKESFPLTVTSAQKNPTAFYLCASRDRDSANEKLFFGSGTQLSVL.

This clone showed up just a few times. This chain joins TRBV19 and TRBJ1-6, with D hard to call. Germline CDR1 and CDR2: LNHDA and SQIVND (reference sequence). Trimming took 5 bases from V and 14 from J, leaving 19 bases between them. The CDR3 sequence is 14 residues long. DNA for the CDR3: TGTGCCAGTAGTTCACCTTTATCTATGCAGACCCTCCACTTT. Translation gives CASSSPLSMQTLHF.

In the case of this clone: The limits of the CDR3 on the DNA are not certain, so only TCRdb's listed CDR3 is given. The chain combines TRBV7-2 with TRBJ2-7. The CDR3 spans 19 amino acids, including both terminal residues. The germline V gene has CDR1 SGHTA and CDR2 FQGNSA. This CDR3 reads CASSLVTPHIYEQYFEQYF.

The CDR3 DNA reads as TGCGCCAGCAGCTTGGACAGAGCCTACAATGAGCAGTTCTTC. It is translated as CASSLDRAYNEQFF. This rearrangement joins TRBV5-1 to TRBJ2-1; D gene unclear. Looked up from germline, CDR1 is SGHRS and CDR2 is YFSETQ. V shed 0 bases and J shed 2 bases, with 6 bases lying between them. This CDR3 contains 14 residues.

The chain employs TRBV4-1 and TRBJ2-7, with D tentatively TRBD1 (6 bases). With 3 bases removed from V and 2 bases from J, the gap between germline ends came to 20 bases. Germline assignment: CDR1 MGHRA and CDR2 YSYEKL. CDR3 length: 17 amino acids. The CDR3 region is CASSHPTSGDFTYEQYF. In DNA, the CDR3 is TGCGCCAGCAGCCATCCAACCTCAGGGGATTTTACCTACGAGCAGTACTTC.

The gene calls are TRBV29-1 and TRBJ1-2; D is uncertain. The CDR3 runs to 13 residues. V lost 1 base to trimming and J lost 3 bases, with 9 bases between them. Germline V gives CDR1 SQVTM, CDR2 ANQGSEA. The CDR3, as DNA: TGCAGCGTTGAAGGTGCGGGATACTATGGCTACACCTTC. Residues: CSVEGAGYYGYTF.

The rearrangement uses TRBV5-1 and TRBJ2-6; D might be TRBD2 (5 bases). The CDR3 covers 15 residues. Germline values: CDR1 SGHRS, CDR2 YFSETQ. V was trimmed by 3 bases and J by 1 base, leaving 8 bases between them. CDR3 sequence reads: CASSSTRSGANVLTF. The CDR3 DNA reads TGCGCCAGCAGCTCCACTAGGTCTGGGGCCAACGTCCTGACTTTC.

V and J are TRBV4-1 and TRBJ2-3, with 9 positions matching TRBD1. Trimming at V came to 1 base and at J to 3 bases, leaving 5 bases not matched to a gene. The CDR3 extends over 16 amino acids. Looked up from germline, CDR1 is MGHRA and CDR2 is YSYEKL. This chain's CDR3 is CASSQVGTGWTDTQYF. Written as DNA, the CDR3 is TGCGCCAGCAGCCAAGTCGGGACAGGGTGGACAGATACGCAGTATTTT.

The sample holds a few counts of this clone. The rearrangement uses TRBV9 and TRBJ1-6; D uncertain. Trimming removed 1 base from V and 7 bases from J, with 9 bases in between. The CDR3 is 14 residues long. The germline V gene has CDR1 SGDLS and CDR2 YYNGEE. Written as DNA, the CDR3 is TGTGCCAGCAGCGTAAACACAATAAATTCACCCCTCCACTTT. Translating gives CASSVNTINSPLHF.